This T cell receptor beta chain was identified during a study of cytotoxic CD8 clonotypes in ibrutinib-treated CLL. The repertoire was sequenced with immunoSEQ multiplex PCR; TCRdb's copy has only in-frame clones and lacks some. The repertoire holds 75,000 to 80,000 clones, with around 78% as singletons. The sequenced sample was PBMCs, obtained after 24 months of ibrutinib treatment. The TCR was taken from a human donor with chronic lymphocytic leukemia.

The CDR3 loop is CAISEDRQHGVETQYF. The CDR3 DNA is TGTGCCATCAGTGAAGACAGACAGCACGGAGTGGAGACCCAGTACTTC. This rearrangement joins TRBV10-3 to TRBJ2-5, with D perhaps TRBD1 (5 bases). Germline values: CDR1 ENHRY, CDR2 SYGVKD. The V gene lost 3 bases and the J gene lost 5 bases, with 19 bases spanning the gap. The CDR3 runs 16 residues.